The clone carrying this TCR beta chain was seen only a few times. A single record per CDR3 protein comes from TCRdb applying MiXCR to the RT-PCR reads. The table has under 200,000 distinct CDR3 sequences, more than 10% seen once. This specimen belongs to a study of response to subunit inactivated influenza vaccine. Unmatched junction bases numbered 3, after V lost 4 bases and J lost 6 bases. Germline CDR1 and CDR2: SGHDN and FVKESK. The CDR3 totals 13 residues. The sample was also reused in another study, on T cells expressing NK-cell markers. From that study: Beta-chain TCR cDNA was generated via 5'RACE template switching with UMIs. It was sorted CD3+CD56+NKG2C+, CD3+CD56+NKG2C- and CD3+CD56-NKG2C+ T cells that supplied the TCR beta repertoires. CD8+ T cells in 5 or 6 donors included dominant NKG2C+ clonotypes at roughly 1.0-8%. These clonotypes, the leaders elsewhere, also led the CD3+CD56-NKG2C+ fraction in several donors.

This chain joins TRBV14 and TRBJ2-1; 7 nucleotides align to TRBD1. The material sequenced was CD8+ T cells sorted from PBMCs, taken 11 to 12 days after vaccination. The sequence derives from a man in his forties or fifties who received an inactivated influenza vaccine. The CDR3 region is CASSPTGSNEQFF. CDR3 sequence (DNA): TGTGCCAGCAGCCCGACAGGGAGCAATGAGCAGTTCTTC.